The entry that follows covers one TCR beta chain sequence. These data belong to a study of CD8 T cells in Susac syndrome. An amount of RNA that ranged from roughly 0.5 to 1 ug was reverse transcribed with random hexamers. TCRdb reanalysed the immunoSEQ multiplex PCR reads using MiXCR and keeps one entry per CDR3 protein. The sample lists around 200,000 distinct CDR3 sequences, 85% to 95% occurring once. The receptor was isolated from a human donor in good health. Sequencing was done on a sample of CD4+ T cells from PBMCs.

The CDR3: CASSEYRDSRKHF. CDR3 sequence (DNA): TGTGCCAGCAGTGAATACCGGGACTCTAGAAAACATTTT. The chain couples TRBV25-1 to TRBJ1-5; TRBD1 is a possible D gene (5 bases). The CDR3 consists of 13 residues. The V gene's germline CDR1 is MGHDK and CDR2 SYGVNS. Trimming took 0 bases from V and 16 from J, leaving 16 bases between them. Supplemented by reference TRBV25-1 and TRBJ1-5, the full variable domain reads EADIYQTPRYLVIGTGKKITLECSQTMGHDKMYWYQQDPGMELHLIHYSYGVNSTEKGDLSSESTVSRIRTEHFPLTLESARPSHTSQYLCASSEYRDSRKHFGDGTRLSIL.